This TCR beta chain came from a study of post-analysis software for immune sequencing data. Study in general: In terms of disease course, relapsing-remitting, secondary progressive and progressive-relapsing multiple sclerosis were included. Study conclusions and caveats: Four to six TRBV segments, including TRBV5-6, TRBV5-1 and TRBV20-1, were more frequent in patients than controls. By F measure, samples from a shared preparation batch strongly co-clustered. Those with multiple sclerosis, the patient group, showed significantly lower normalized Chao1 diversity than controls.

Germline CDR1 reads GTSNPN; CDR2 reads SVGIG (reference sequence). Trimming removed 5 bases at V and 5 bases at J, with 7 bases between. The CDR3 has 11 amino acids. Unique molecular identifiers were present in the TCR beta cDNA libraries. TCRdb called the PCR reads again in MiXCR, with one record for every CDR3 protein. The data show roughly 160,000 distinct CDR3 sequences, roughly 34% seen once. Concerning this clonotype itself: Its matching antigen is unknown.

The sequence derives from a girl aged 10 to 17 with multiple sclerosis. The gene calls are TRBV30 and TRBJ1-3; D is uncertain. Material: blood, obtained after autologous hematopoietic stem cell transplantation. CDR3 nucleotide sequence: TGTGCCTGGTGGCAGAGAAACACCATATATTTT. It specifies CAWWQRNTIYF.